This TCR beta chain derives from a study of blood T cell repertoires in COVID-19. The wider study: Italy, Spain and the United States were the sources of the convalescent and acute COVID-19 samples. The analysed material was cDNA or gDNA that came from T cells, B-cell-depleted T cells, or PBMCs.

This CDR3 has 14 residues. Per germline, CDR1 MDHEN and CDR2 SYDVKM. V lost 6 bases, J lost 3 bases, and 15 bases lay in between. Per the original data handling: The authors estimated nucleated cell counts from reference gene primer amplification. The table came from immunoSEQ multiplex PCR; TCRdb's copy has only in-frame clones and leaves some out. Clone size and V and J calls were adopted from that table, with D and trimming inferred from the DNA. The top ten hold 2% to 2.5% of the sample, which has tens of thousands of clones, 77% seen once. V and J are TRBV28 and TRBJ2-7, with D hard to call. The sequence was obtained from a man aged 70 or older with COVID-19, enrolled during active disease. Sequencing was carried out using peripheral blood. This CDR3 is CASSPYSTLYEQYF. CDR3 coding DNA: TGTGCCAGCAGCCCATACAGTACGCTCTACGAGCAGTACTTC.